This TCR beta chain was observed in a study of early T cells in non-severe SARS-CoV-2 infection (dated by TCRdb to 2020 to 2023). Background for the entire study: Because TCR sequencing was done on bulk RNA from unsorted whole blood, the alpha and beta chains could not be paired.

Its CDR3 holds 16 amino acids, cysteine through phenylalanine. Kept here is only the CDR3 DNA, which spans 48 bases and is read in frame from base 1. Trimming takes 0 bases from V and 2 bases from J, and the germline ends sit 14 bases apart. Via the germline V gene (reference sequence), CDR1 is MNHNY and CDR2 SVGAGI. With respect to this clonotype: This clone's antigen is unknown. No base quality information exists; no much larger clone differs at one position.

Libraries were built with 5' RACE. The data were produced on a NextSeq 500. The TCR library protocol attached unique molecular identifiers to individual cDNA molecules to correct for sequencing error and PCR bias. TCR alpha and beta chains were both sequenced, and the abundances of alpha and beta sequences in each sample were closely correlated with each other. The study's processing was this. Decombinator V4 was used to annotate the V gene, J gene and CDR3 of the TCR sequences. TCRs were defined as expanded if a significant change between any two time points was detected under a Poisson model with p below 0.0001. TCR abundances were normalised to the total number of TCRs sequenced per sample and were expressed as counts per million. MAIT TCRs were defined by TRAV1-2 paired with TRAJ12, TRAJ20 or TRAJ33, and iNKT TCRs by TRAV10 paired with TRAJ18. VDJdb, accessed on 1 November 2021, was searched for TCRs annotated for CMV, EBV and SARS-CoV-2, and TCRs annotated for more than one antigen were excluded. The raw public reads went through TCRdb reprocessing: fastp at Q25, MiXCR clone calling, in-frame beta chains kept. Each record represents a unique CDR3 protein, reported with the most common genes and DNA among its rows. TCRdb, not the authors, supplied the V and J calls. This sample gives around 53,000 distinct CDR3 sequences in total; 6.5% to 9.5% of them show up just once. About 5.3% of the sample comes from the top ten.

A case-control design nested within a healthcare worker cohort in London, UK, was used, with weekly nasopharyngeal swab PCR tests and blood sampling performed. Between 23 and 31 March 2020, the week of the UK lockdown, healthcare workers were enrolled and then followed up weekly for as long as 16 weeks. What the work shows at the level of the full study, not this receptor alone: VDJdb matching was skewed toward anti-spike CD8 responses, so virus-specific expansions were likely underestimated and private and CD4 specificities were missed.

Recombination connected TRBV6-6 to TRBJ2-7, and perhaps TRBD2 as D gene, on 6 matching bases. Sequenced input: whole blood. The receptor's source is an adult who was a healthcare worker with PCR-confirmed SARS-CoV-2 infection or an uninfected control (not recorded which). The DNA reads TGTGCCAGCAGTTACTCGATTCGGGGGAAAGCCTACGAGCAGTACTTC. Its protein is CASSYSIRGKAYEQYF.